This is a list of T cell receptor beta chains from one sample in a study of cytomegalovirus exposure and HLA in healthy donors. The data were produced by immunoSEQ multiplex PCR, yet TCRdb's version contains in-frame clones alone and is incomplete. The table includes fewer than 250,000 clones, approximately 80% detected once. Sequenced input: PBMCs. These receptors were taken from a woman aged 30 to 39 in good health and CMV-seropositive. Both conserved end residues are part of each CDR3. D genes are given only for firm matches. The size field is filled for only some rows; it gives once, few, many or a size class.

>.|TRBV30|.|TRBJ2-3
CAWDKQEVTSTDTQYF
TGTGCCTGGGACAAGCAGGAGGTTACTAGCACAGATACGCAGTATTTT
>.|TRBV30|.|TRBJ1-1
CACREGETEAFF
TGTGCCTGCCGTGAGGGGGAGACTGAAGCTTTCTTT
>TRBD2|TRBV7-3|.|TRBJ2-1
CASSSGLASYNEQFF
TGTGCCAGCAGTTCGGGACTAGCATCCTACAATGAGCAGTTCTTC
>.|TRBV2|.|TRBJ2-5
CASSEIEWERGKRETQYF
TGTGCCAGCAGTGAAATTGAATGGGAGAGGGGGAAAAGGGAGACCCAGTACTTC
>TRBD1|TRBV30|.|TRBJ1-1
CAWSAGTGVGNTEAFF
TGTGCCTGGAGCGCCGGGACAGGGGTGGGGAACACTGAAGCTTTCTTT
>.|TRBV28|few|TRBJ1-1
CASSLLKGSAEAFF
TGTGCCAGCAGTTTATTGAAGGGTTCGGCTGAAGCTTTCTTT
>.|TRBV6-1|.|TRBJ1-2
CASALTGYSGGYTF
TGTGCCAGCGCCCTCACGGGGTATAGTGGTGGCTACACCTTC
>.|TRBV29-1|few|TRBJ2-1
CSVVVRGSYNEQFF
TGCAGCGTTGTGGTTCGGGGCTCCTACAATGAGCAGTTCTTC
>.|TRBV29-1|many|TRBJ1-1
CSVERYTEAFF
TGCAGCGTTGAAAGGTACACTGAAGCTTTCTTT
>.|TRBV29-1|.|TRBJ2-7
CSVAGGISYEQYF
TGCAGCGTGGCCGGGGGAATATCCTACGAGCAGTACTTC
>.|TRBV28|.|TRBJ2-1
CASRQWADSRAITYNEQFF
TGTGCCAGCAGACAATGGGCGGACAGCCGGGCCATAACCTACAATGAGCAGTTCTTC
>.|TRBV7-2|.|TRBJ1-5
CASSINPRTTNQPQHF
TGTGCCAGCAGCATAAACCCGAGAACAACCAATCAGCCCCAGCATTTT
>.|TRBV10-2|.|TRBJ2-2
CASSPVSGELFF
TGCGCCAGCAGTCCGGTTAGTGGGGAGCTGTTTTTT
>TRBD1|TRBV9|.|TRBJ2-1
CASSVGTGEFNEQFF
TGTGCCAGCAGCGTGGGGACAGGCGAGTTCAATGAGCAGTTCTTC
>.|TRBV9|few|TRBJ1-1
CASSVVRGVTEAFF
TGTGCCAGCAGCGTCGTAAGGGGTGTCACTGAAGCTTTCTTT
>TRBD2|TRBV5-6|.|TRBJ2-7
CASSLHLSGRISYEQYF
TGTGCCAGCAGCTTGCACCTAAGCGGGAGGATATCCTACGAGCAGTACTTC
>.|TRBV27|.|TRBJ2-1
CASSLAGFNEQFF
TGTGCCAGCAGTTTAGCGGGGTTCAATGAGCAGTTCTTC
>.|TRBV2|once|TRBJ1-1
CASSEVLTVGTEAFF
TGTGCCAGCAGTGAAGTTCTGACAGTGGGCACTGAAGCTTTCTTT
>.|TRBV7-2|few|TRBJ2-7
CASSYTGMAPYEQYF
TGTGCCAGCAGCTATACAGGGATGGCTCCCTACGAGCAGTACTTC
>TRBD1|TRBV5-1|.|TRBJ1-2
CASSLTTGGGGYGYTF
TGCGCCAGCAGCCTAACTACAGGGGGCGGTGGCTATGGCTACACCTTC
>.|TRBV2|.|TRBJ2-3
CASSEVSQVTDTQYF
TGTGCCAGCAGTGAAGTGTCACAGGTGACAGATACGCAGTATTTT
>TRBD1|TRBV9|.|TRBJ1-1
CASRQAQGALSEAFF
TGTGCCAGCAGACAGGCACAGGGGGCACTATCTGAAGCTTTCTTT
>TRBD1|TRBV6-1|once|TRBJ1-1
CASSADRGRSPHEAFF
TGTGCCAGCAGTGCAGACAGGGGGCGATCCCCCCATGAAGCTTTCTTT
>.|TRBV4-3|many|TRBJ2-6
CASSQAEGTGANVLTF
TGCGCCAGCAGCCAAGCTGAGGGGACGGGGGCCAACGTCCTGACTTTC
>TRBD1|TRBV2|.|TRBJ2-7
CASSPEGNNRGPYEQYF
TGTGCCAGCAGCCCCGAAGGCAATAACAGGGGTCCCTACGAGCAGTACTTC
>.|TRBV30|.|TRBJ1-1
CAWSEGPNTEAFF
TGTGCCTGGAGTGAGGGGCCCAACACTGAAGCTTTCTTT
>.|TRBV11-2|.|TRBJ1-1
CASSPTYQQGNTEAFF
TGTGCCAGCAGCCCAACCTACCAACAGGGAAACACTGAAGCTTTCTTT
>TRBD2|TRBV18|once|TRBJ2-5
CASSPPLAGGETQYF
TGTGCCAGCTCACCACCCCTAGCGGGAGGTGAGACCCAGTACTTC